Each of the 17 T cell receptor beta chains below was sequenced from the same sample in a study of CD8+ T cells in alopecia areata. Investigators isolated RNA and reverse transcribed it into cDNA to act as the sequencing template. Libraries were prepared by immunoSEQ multiplex PCR; TCRdb keeps only in-frame clonotypes and omits some of them. The top ten hold 14% to 15% of the sample, which has about 12,000 clones, about 59% seen once. Peripheral blood and lesional scalp punch biopsies came from alopecia areata patients. The sequenced sample was skin. The receptor set was obtained from a human donor with alopecia areata.

The chain uses TRBV4-3 and TRBJ1-6, with 8 positions matching TRBD1. Germline V lookup: CDR1 LGHNA, CDR2 YSLEER. CDR3 size: 15 residues. V trimming: 1 base; J trimming: 6 bases; junction bases outside the gene matches: 2. CDR3 bases: TGCGCCAGCAGCCAAGTTACAGGGGGTAATTCACCCCTCCACTTT. Protein product: CASSQVTGGNSPLHF.

This clone was observed a few times. The chain is built from TRBV2 and TRBJ2-6; TRBD1 might be the D (5 bases). V lost 6 bases and J 0 bases, leaving 9 bases between the germline ends. The CDR3 covers 15 residues. Germline CDR1 SNHLY, CDR2 FYNNEI. The CDR3 spells CASRLQVSGANVLTF. The CDR3 DNA sequence: TGTGCCAGCAGACTACAGGTCTCTGGGGCCAACGTCCTGACTTTC. The whole variable domain, filled in from reference TRBV2 and TRBJ2-6, reads EPEVTQTPSHQVTQMGQEVILRCVPISNHLYFYWYRQILGQKVEFLVSFYNNEISEKSEIFDDQFSVERPDGSNFTLKIRSTKLEDSAMYFCASRLQVSGANVLTFGAGSRLTVL.

The V and J genes are TRBV27 and TRBJ2-7; tentatively, D is TRBD2 (5 bases). Germline V gene sequence: CDR1 MNHEY, CDR2 SMNVEV (reference sequence). The CDR3 is made up of 11 amino acids. V dropped 7 bases and J dropped 6 bases, with 10 bases sitting between them. The CDR3 sequence is CASTLAGEQYF. The DNA of the CDR3 is TGTGCCAGCACTCTAGCTGGCGAGCAGTACTTC.

The genes are TRBV7-8 and TRBJ1-1, with TRBD1 as a possible D gene (6 bases). Looked up from germline, CDR1 is SGHVS and CDR2 is FQNEAQ. With 5 bases removed from V and 5 bases from J, the gap between germline ends came to 21 bases. The CDR3 covers 16 residues. In DNA, the CDR3 is TGTGCCAGCAGCCTACTACAGGGAGACCTTGGGACTGAAGCTTTCTTT. Translated: CASSLLQGDLGTEAFF.

The rearrangement links TRBV7-8 to TRBJ2-5, with 11 nucleotides matching TRBD2. There are 15 residues in the CDR3. In germline, CDR1 is SGHVS, CDR2 FQNEAQ. The junction had 3 bases not matched to a gene; V was cut back by 2 bases and J by 4 bases. CDR3 nucleotide sequence: TGTGCCAGCAGCTTAATACTAGCGGGGGCAGAGACCCAGTACTTC. Translated: CASSLILAGAETQYF.

This clone was seen a few times. This chain connects TRBV14 to TRBJ2-7, with TRBD2 matching over 7 bases. V lost 4 bases and J lost 3; bases outside the gene matches: 3. The CDR3 sequence is 13 residues long. Germline V gene sequence: CDR1 SGHDN, CDR2 FVKESK. CDR3 sequence: CASSPGGGYEQYF. The DNA of the CDR3 is TGTGCCAGCAGCCCCGGCGGGGGCTACGAGCAGTACTTC.

This chain links TRBV27 with TRBJ2-1, with a possible D match to TRBD2 (5 bases). This CDR3 has 13 residues. V was clipped by 5 bases and J by 6 bases, with 11 bases between them. From germline, CDR1 is MNHEY and CDR2 SMNVEV (reference sequence). Written as DNA, the CDR3 is TGTGCCAGCAGTCTGGGAGCCCTCAATGAGCAGTTCTTC. Amino acid sequence: CASSLGALNEQFF.

This chain connects TRBV7-2 to TRBJ1-3; no clear D gene. There are 13 residues in the CDR3. The germline V gene encodes CDR1 SGHTA and CDR2 FQGNSA. Trimming removed 5 bases at V and 4 bases at J, with 9 bases between. The CDR3 sequence: CASSHLVGNTIYF. DNA for the CDR3: TGTGCCAGCAGCCATCTAGTGGGAAACACCATATATTTT.

The genes are TRBV14 and TRBJ1-4; D call uncertain. Between the trimmed V and J ends, which lost 1 base and 14 bases, there was a span of 11 bases. The germline V gene encodes CDR1 SGHDN and CDR2 FVKESK. This CDR3 spans 12 amino acids. CDR3 nucleotides: TGTGCCAGCAGCCAAGTTGGTTTTTCCCTGTTTTTT. Translating it yields CASSQVGFSLFF.

The chain employs TRBV7-2 and TRBJ2-7; D ambiguous. The CDR3 covers 12 residues. With 5 bases removed from V and 3 bases from J, the gap between germline ends came to 8 bases. CDR1 is SGHTA, CDR2 FQGNSA, per germline. CDR3 DNA sequence: TGTGCCAGCAGCCAAATGGACTACGAGCAGTACTTC. Protein sequence: CASSQMDYEQYF.

The chain combines TRBV14 with TRBJ2-3; 11 bases line up with TRBD2. From germline, CDR1 is SGHDN and CDR2 FVKESK. The CDR3 covers 16 residues. V trimming: 3 bases; J trimming: 4 bases; junction bases outside the gene matches: 6. CDR3 in DNA: TGTGCCAGCAGCCAGACTAGCGGGGCTGTTTCAGATACGCAGTATTTT. Translated, it gives CASSQTSGAVSDTQYF.

Only one count was recorded for this clone. The chain recombines TRBV29-1 with TRBJ1-5, with a tentative D call TRBD1 (6 bases). Per germline, CDR1 SQVTM and CDR2 ANQGSEA. V shed 7 bases and J shed 2 bases, with 12 bases lying between them. This CDR3 contains 13 residues. The CDR3 reads CSASGDGNQPQHF. CDR3 in DNA: TGCAGCGCTTCAGGGGATGGCAATCAGCCCCAGCATTTT.

The chain couples TRBV2 to TRBJ1-4; 7 nucleotides agree with TRBD1. V shed 6 bases and J 7 bases; nucleotides not matched to a gene: 2. CDR3 length: 12 residues. The germline CDR1 and CDR2 sequences are SNHLY and FYNNEI. CDR3 sequence: CASRTGPEKLFF. The CDR3 DNA follows: TGTGCCAGCAGGACAGGGCCTGAAAAACTGTTTTTT.

The chain uses TRBV11-2 and TRBJ1-2, with 9 bases fitting TRBD1. V shed 5 bases, J shed 7 bases, and the junction held 8 bases outside the gene matches. CDR1 and CDR2 (germline): SGHAT, FQNNGV. The CDR3 extends over 14 amino acids. This CDR3 is CASSPGTGPLGYTF. The DNA for the CDR3 is TGTGCCAGCAGCCCCGGGACAGGGCCTCTTGGCTACACCTTC.

The chain couples TRBV14 to TRBJ2-1; 9 nucleotides match TRBD2. The CDR3 consists of 13 residues. Per germline, CDR1 SGHDN and CDR2 FVKESK. Losses at the gene ends were 6 bases for V and 5 bases for J; bases not matched to a gene: 2. The CDR3 bases are TGTGCCAGCAGGCGGGAGGGAAACAATGAGCAGTTCTTC. Translation: CASRREGNNEQFF.

The V gene is TRBV6-6, the J gene TRBJ2-7; D is ambiguous. This CDR3 is built from 14 residues. The V gene's germline CDR1 is MNHNY and CDR2 SVGAGI (reference sequence). V lost 0 bases and J lost 2, with 8 bases in between. In DNA form, the CDR3 reads TGTGCCAGCAGTTACTCCGGCGGACCCTACGAGCAGTACTTC. Its protein is CASSYSGGPYEQYF.

This clone is termed medium-sized. This chain uses TRBV6-5 with TRBJ2-5, with 12 bases lining up with TRBD2. The V segment lost 4 bases and the J segment 0 bases; nucleotides outside the gene matches: 3. Looked up from germline, CDR1 is MNHEY and CDR2 is SVGAGI. The CDR3 is made up of 16 amino acids. CDR3 sequence (DNA): TGTGCCAGCAGTTCCAGGACTAGCGGGGACCAAGAGACCCAGTACTTC. This codes for CASSSRTSGDQETQYF.